Each of the 6 T cell receptor beta chains below was sequenced from the same sample in a study of blood T cell repertoires in COVID-19. Method: immunoSEQ multiplex PCR; TCRdb's copy keeps in-frame clones and lacks some. The table includes about 160,000 clones, approximately 92% detected once. The source material was peripheral blood. These receptors were obtained from a woman aged 45-65 years with acute or convalescent COVID-19.

V and J are TRBV4-1 and TRBJ1-2; a weak D match, TRBD1 (5 bases). V was clipped by 1 base and J by 8 bases, with 17 bases between them. The CDR3 is 15 residues long. Germline CDR1 reads MGHRA; CDR2 reads YSYEKL. CDR3 DNA sequence: TGCGCCAGCAGCCAAGGTCTGGGAGGGGCGGGAGGCTACACCTTC. Translated, it gives CASSQGLGGAGGYTF.

This clone was seen just once. The chain is built from TRBV7-2 and TRBJ1-1, with D possibly TRBD1 on 5 matching bases. Germline-derived CDR1 and CDR2 are SGHTA and FQGNSA. The CDR3 loop spans 16 amino acids. V lost 5 bases to trimming and J lost 0 bases, with 16 bases between them. CDR3 loop: CASSPQVGLMNTEAFF. As DNA, the CDR3 is TGTGCCAGCAGCCCCCAGGTGGGACTCATGAACACTGAAGCTTTCTTT.

The chain links TRBV6-5 to TRBJ1-2; D perhaps matches TRBD1 (5 bases). Germline V gene sequence: CDR1 MNHEY, CDR2 SVGAGI. The CDR3 runs 13 residues. The V and J ends lost 2 bases and 2 bases respectively, with 6 bases between them. CDR3 in DNA: TGTGCCAGCAGTTACGGGGGGAACTATGGCTACACCTTC. It is translated as CASSYGGNYGYTF.

The chain has TRBV28 and TRBJ1-5; 9 nucleotides agree with TRBD1. The junction had 3 bases not matched to a gene; V was cut back by 2 bases and J by 7 bases. Germline V lookup: CDR1 MDHEN, CDR2 SYDVKM. The CDR3 sequence is 14 residues long. CDR3 DNA sequence: TGTGCCAGCAGTTTACAGGGGACAGGGCAGCCCCAGCATTTT. Encoded protein: CASSLQGTGQPQHF.

In its sample, this clone was seen once. The chain is built from TRBV7-2 and TRBJ2-4; D is ambiguous. The length of the CDR3 is 16 residues. The V and J ends lost 5 bases and 0 bases respectively, with 14 bases between them. Germline V gives CDR1 SGHTA, CDR2 FQGNSA. CDR3 loop: CASSPHPLLAKNIQYF. The CDR3 DNA sequence: TGTGCCAGCAGCCCCCACCCACTCCTAGCCAAAAACATTCAGTACTTC.

Worth noting for this clone: The identical CDR3 is also encoded by other nucleotide sequences in the sample. V gene TRBV9 combines with J gene TRBJ1-2; D is perhaps TRBD1 (5 bases). V dropped 4 bases and J dropped 3 bases, with 10 bases sitting between them. The CDR3 totals 13 residues. Germline loops: CDR1 SGDLS, CDR2 YYNGEE. CDR3 in DNA: TGTGCCAGCAGCCCCCGGGGGGACTATGGCTACACCTTC. Translation: CASSPRGDYGYTF.